This is a list of T cell receptor beta chains from one sample in a study of cytotoxic CD8 clonotypes in ibrutinib-treated CLL. Profiling relied on immunoSEQ multiplex PCR, and the TCRdb table lists in-frame clones only, not all of them. The sample holds some 200,000 clones; nearly 80% are singletons and the top ten take about an eighth. Sequences were derived from PBMCs, sampled after 12 months of ibrutinib treatment. All receptors derive from a human donor with chronic lymphocytic leukemia. CDR3s include the opening cysteine and the closing phenylalanine or tryptophan. The D gene is left open where the match is weak. Some rows mark clone size as missing; the rest say once, few, many or name a class of expanded clone.

j_call clone_size cdr3_length d_call v_call cdr3_aa cdr3_nt
TRBJ2-5 . 14 . TRBV7-3 CASSLGGGQETQYF TGTGCCAGCAGCTTAGGAGGGGGACAAGAGACCCAGTACTTC
TRBJ2-2 . 15 . TRBV19 CASSIKRGTTGELFF TGTGCCAGTAGTATAAAGAGGGGCACCACCGGGGAGCTGTTTTTT
TRBJ1-2 . 15 . TRBV2 CASRETTGILYGYTF TGTGCCAGCAGGGAGACGACAGGAATCCTTTATGGCTACACCTTC
TRBJ2-3 . 17 . TRBV28 CASSLPPEGSSTDTQYF TGTGCCAGCAGTTTACCCCCAGAGGGCAGCAGCACAGATACGCAGTATTTT
TRBJ2-5 few 15 TRBD1 TRBV4-1 CASSQSGQGGETQYF TGCGCCAGCAGCCAATCGGGACAGGGAGGAGAGACCCAGTACTTC
TRBJ2-1 . 13 TRBD2 TRBV11-3 CASSSGLANEQFF TGTGCCAGCAGCTCGGGACTAGCGAATGAGCAGTTCTTC
TRBJ1-5 . 15 . TRBV6-5 CASSTGTTSNQPQHF TGTGCCAGCAGTACAGGGACAACGAGTAATCAGCCCCAGCATTTT
TRBJ2-7 . 15 . TRBV6-1 CASSEWGSGAYEQYF TGTGCCAGCAGTGAATGGGGTAGCGGAGCCTACGAGCAGTACTTC
TRBJ1-2 . 16 TRBD1 TRBV30 CAWNNGAGGFPYGYTF TGTGCCTGGAACAACGGGGCAGGGGGCTTCCCCTATGGCTACACCTTC
TRBJ1-1 . 14 . TRBV7-6 CASSLGGQGAEAFF TGTGCCAGCAGCTTAGGTGGGCAGGGAGCTGAAGCTTTCTTT
TRBJ1-1 once 14 . TRBV27 CASSFGTVNTEAFF TGTGCCAGCAGTTTCGGGACGGTGAACACTGAAGCTTTCTTT
TRBJ1-1 . 16 . TRBV14 CASSQDFGPPRAEAFF TGTGCCAGCAGCCAGGATTTTGGACCGCCGAGGGCTGAAGCTTTCTTT
TRBJ2-2 . 14 . TRBV19 CASTYRTWGGELFF TGTGCCAGTACCTATCGAACCTGGGGCGGGGAGCTGTTTTTT
TRBJ2-4 . 17 . TRBV28 CASGGRAMGRAKNIQYF TGTGCCAGCGGTGGCAGGGCAATGGGAAGAGCCAAAAACATTCAGTACTTC
TRBJ2-7 . 16 . TRBV25-1 CASSEIGGGLTYEQYF TGTGCCAGCAGTGAAATTGGAGGGGGCCTCACCTACGAGCAGTACTTC
TRBJ2-1 . 15 . TRBV5-1 CASSLFGGPYNEQFF TGCGCCAGCAGCTTGTTTGGCGGGCCCTACAATGAGCAGTTCTTC
TRBJ2-7 . 17 TRBD2 TRBV13 CASSLTPSTSKAYEQYF TGTGCCAGCAGCTTAACTCCCTCGACTAGCAAGGCCTACGAGCAGTACTTC
TRBJ2-7 . 16 TRBD1 TRBV25-1 CASSEISGRGPYEQYF TGTGCCAGCAGTGAGATCTCGGGCAGGGGGCCCTACGAGCAGTACTTC
TRBJ2-1 . 17 TRBD2 TRBV6-4 CARTLAGDLRAYNEQFF TGTGCCAGGACTCTAGCGGGAGATTTAAGGGCATACAATGAGCAGTTCTTC
TRBJ1-2 . 15 . TRBV2 CASSEGPSGRDGYTF TGTGCCAGCAGTGAAGGGCCATCCGGGAGAGATGGCTACACCTTC
TRBJ2-7 . 15 . TRBV11-2 CASSLEWAGTYEQYF TGTGCCAGCAGCTTAGAATGGGCCGGGACCTACGAGCAGTACTTC
TRBJ2-6 . 19 . TRBV7-9 CASSLGPGGRISGANVLTF TGTGCCAGCAGCTTAGGACCTGGGGGTAGAATATCCGGGGCCAACGTCCTGACTTTC
TRBJ2-7 . 14 TRBD2 TRBV6-5 CASSTGTSLYEQYF TGTGCCAGCAGCACCGGGACTAGTCTATACGAGCAGTACTTC
TRBJ2-7 once 14 TRBD2 TRBV23-1 CARYPSGGVYEQYF TGCGCCAGATACCCTAGCGGGGGGGTTTACGAGCAGTACTTC
TRBJ2-3 . 14 TRBD2 TRBV5-1 CASSPGLAVDTQYF TGCGCCAGCAGCCCGGGACTAGCGGTGGATACGCAGTATTTT
TRBJ1-2 . 15 TRBD1 TRBV5-1 CASSPADRVGYGYTF TGCGCCAGCAGCCCTGCGGACAGGGTAGGGTATGGCTACACCTTC
TRBJ1-1 once 15 . TRBV28 CASSLYKRASPEAFF TGTGCCAGCAGTTTATACAAGCGGGCCTCCCCTGAAGCTTTCTTT
TRBJ1-6 . 16 . TRBV6-1 CASSEAPGGATAPLHF TGTGCCAGCAGTGAAGCCCCCGGGGGGGCGACGGCACCCCTCCACTTT
TRBJ2-1 few 15 TRBD2 TRBV6-1 CASEGGRANDNEQFF TGTGCCAGCGAAGGCGGGAGGGCCAACGACAATGAGCAGTTCTTC
TRBJ2-3 . 14 . TRBV5-4 CASTPWGGTDTQYF TGTGCCAGCACCCCTTGGGGCGGCACAGATACGCAGTATTTT
TRBJ1-1 . 15 . TRBV23-1 CASSQYDPDCTEAFF TGCGCCAGCAGTCAGTACGATCCGGACTGCACTGAAGCTTTCTTT
TRBJ2-2 few 14 . TRBV7-9 CASSLRLNTGELFF TGTGCCAGCAGCTTACGACTGAACACCGGGGAGCTGTTTTTT
TRBJ1-4 . 12 . TRBV5-6 CASSLSGTKLFF TGTGCCAGCAGCTTGTCTGGGACAAAACTGTTTTTT
TRBJ1-4 . 13 . TRBV29-1 CSVDEGNDGKLFF TGCAGCGTTGATGAGGGAAACGACGGAAAACTGTTTTTT
TRBJ1-2 once 15 . TRBV7-8 CASSSSPETAYGYTF TGTGCCAGCAGCTCCAGTCCGGAGACAGCCTATGGCTACACCTTC
TRBJ1-2 . 15 . TRBV30 CAVTSVGLGDGGYTF TGTGCCGTAACCTCTGTCGGGCTAGGGGATGGTGGCTACACCTTC